These 14 T cell receptor beta chains share one sample of origin, sequenced in a study of type 1 and type 2 diabetes patients. The PCR template was genomic DNA. Amplification of the beta chain CDR3 used 30 forward and 13 reverse multiplex primers. MiXCR, run by TCRdb on the multiplex PCR reads, gives a single entry per CDR3 protein. This repertoire shows 250,000 to 300,000 distinct CDR3 sequences, more than 40% found once; its top ten account for approximately 15%. What was sequenced was peripheral blood mononuclear cells (PBMCs). The receptor set was obtained from a man younger than 35 with type 2 diabetes.

The chain couples TRBV9 to TRBJ2-2; 9 bases are a match to TRBD1. Unmatched junction bases numbered 5, after V lost 5 bases and J lost 3 bases. The CDR3 contains 15 residues. Germline V CDR1 and CDR2: SGDLS, YYNGEE. In DNA, the CDR3 is TGTGCCAGCAGGGGAGACAGGGGGGACACCGGGGAGCTGTTTTTT. It encodes CASRGDRGDTGELFF.

The gene calls are TRBV30 and TRBJ2-1; D possibly corresponds to TRBD2 (6 bases). Germline V lookup: CDR1 GTSNPN, CDR2 SVGIG (reference sequence). The V end was cut by 4 bases, the J end by 4 bases, with 14 bases between. This CDR3 spans 14 amino acids. The CDR3 region is CAWNKGLHYNEQFF. The CDR3 nucleotides are TGTGCCTGGAATAAAGGACTACATTACAATGAGCAGTTCTTC.

The J gene is TRBJ1-1, the V gene TRBV10-1, with 8 positions matching TRBD1. This CDR3 comprises 13 residues. The ends lost 8 bases at V and 2 bases at J; junction bases unmatched: 4. CDR1 is WNHNN, CDR2 SYGVQD, per germline (reference sequence). The CDR3 DNA is TGCGCCAGCCAGGCAGGGGGCAACACTGAAGCTTTCTTT. Translating it yields CASQAGGNTEAFF.

The chain combines TRBV12-3 or TRBV12-4 with TRBJ2-2; tentative D call: TRBD1 (5 bases). Trimming removed 3 bases at V and 6 bases at J, with 11 bases between. CDR3 length equals 14 residues. The CDR3 DNA is TGTGCCAGCAGTTTGGCAGGGTTTGCCGGGGAGCTGTTTTTT. Translating gives CASSLAGFAGELFF.

On this clonotype: The final CDR3 position lacks the conserved phenylalanine or tryptophan, pointing to a likely read error. V usage is TRBV10-3 and J usage is TRBJ1-2; D is unclear. The germline gives CDR1 ENHRY, CDR2 SYGVKD. Trimming removed 3 bases at V and 2 bases at J, with 13 bases between. The CDR3 has 15 residues. CDR3 sequence: CAISDGPLTNYGYTS. The CDR3 DNA is TGTGCCATCAGTGATGGTCCGCTAACCAACTATGGCTACACCTCC.

This clonotype was counted a few times. The gene calls are TRBV7-3 and TRBJ2-2; D is perhaps TRBD2 (5 bases). CDR3 length equals 13 residues. CDR1 and CDR2 (germline): SGHTA, FQGTGA. The germline V and J ends were trimmed by 3 bases and 7 bases, with 9 bases remaining between them. The chain's CDR3 is CASSFGEGGELFF. CDR3 in DNA: TGTGCCAGCAGCTTTGGTGAGGGCGGGGAGCTGTTTTTT.

This clonotype showed up just once. The chain links TRBV7-2 to TRBJ2-7; no clear D gene. This CDR3 has 13 residues. V lost 3 bases and J 3 bases, leaving 9 bases between the germline ends. CDR1 SGHTA and CDR2 FQGNSA come from the germline V gene. CDR3: CASSLLASYEQYF. The CDR3 DNA sequence: TGTGCCAGCAGCTTGCTTGCTAGCTACGAGCAGTACTTC.

This clonotype was counted between two and nine times. This chain uses TRBV10-3 with TRBJ1-4; D possibly corresponds to TRBD1 (5 bases). The V gene's germline CDR1 is ENHRY and CDR2 SYGVKD. The CDR3 sequence is 14 residues long. Deletions cut 3 bases from V and 0 bases from J, with 5 bases between. CDR3 loop: CAISEGATNEKLFF. CDR3 nucleotides: TGTGCCATCAGTGAAGGGGCAACTAATGAAAAACTGTTTTTT.

CDR3 in DNA: TGTGCCAGTAGTATACTTCCGGGACTCATGAACACCGGGGAGCTGTTTTTT. Amino acids: CASSILPGLMNTGELFF. The chain is built from TRBV19 and TRBJ2-2; tentatively, D is TRBD2 (6 bases). Germline V gives CDR1 LNHDA, CDR2 SQIVND (reference sequence). The V gene lost 2 bases and the J gene lost 1 base, with 14 bases spanning the gap. The CDR3 contains 17 residues.

The chain recombines TRBV18 with TRBJ2-2; 7 bases agree with TRBD1. The germline V gene encodes CDR1 KGHSH and CDR2 LQKENI. V was clipped by 2 bases and J by 7 bases; unmatched bases: 4. CDR3 length: 14 residues. CDR3 protein: CASSPSRDSGELFF. CDR3 coding DNA: TGTGCCAGCTCACCAAGTAGGGACAGCGGGGAGCTGTTTTTT.

J is TRBJ1-1 and V is TRBV7-6; D unclear. The CDR3 has 16 residues. CDR1 is SGHVS and CDR2 is FNYEAQ in the germline V gene. V lost 2 bases and J lost 2, with 15 bases in between. The DNA of the CDR3 is TGTGCCAGCAGCTTAAAGGGATTCGGTTATAACACTGAAGCTTTCTTT. Protein product: CASSLKGFGYNTEAFF.

The rearrangement links TRBV7-2 to TRBJ2-7, with D unresolved. CDR3 size: 12 residues. From germline, CDR1 is SGHTA and CDR2 FQGNSA. V was shortened by 1 base and J by 7 bases, with 8 bases between the two germline ends. CDR3: CASSLGYNEQYF. DNA for the CDR3: TGTGCCAGCAGCTTAGGCTACAATGAGCAGTACTTC.

In the case of this clonotype: At one of its ends the junction is not consistent with the germline gene, which may arise from a read error. The chain employs TRBV6-5 and TRBJ2-7; 7 positions agree with TRBD1. CDR3 length: 13 residues. Germline V lookup: CDR1 MNHEY, CDR2 SVGAGI. CDR3 sequence reads: CASSPTPWGQIGF. CDR3 bases: TGTGCCAGCAGCCCCACGCCATGGGGACAGATCGGCTTC.

This chain links TRBV2 with TRBJ2-1; D unresolved. Between the trimmed V and J ends, which lost 6 bases and 5 bases, there was a span of 14 bases. The CDR3 totals 14 residues. CDR1 and CDR2 from the germline V gene are SNHLY and FYNNEI. The CDR3 protein is CASRPPGSHNEQFF. In nucleotides, the CDR3 is TGTGCCAGCAGACCGCCGGGCAGCCACAATGAGCAGTTCTTC.